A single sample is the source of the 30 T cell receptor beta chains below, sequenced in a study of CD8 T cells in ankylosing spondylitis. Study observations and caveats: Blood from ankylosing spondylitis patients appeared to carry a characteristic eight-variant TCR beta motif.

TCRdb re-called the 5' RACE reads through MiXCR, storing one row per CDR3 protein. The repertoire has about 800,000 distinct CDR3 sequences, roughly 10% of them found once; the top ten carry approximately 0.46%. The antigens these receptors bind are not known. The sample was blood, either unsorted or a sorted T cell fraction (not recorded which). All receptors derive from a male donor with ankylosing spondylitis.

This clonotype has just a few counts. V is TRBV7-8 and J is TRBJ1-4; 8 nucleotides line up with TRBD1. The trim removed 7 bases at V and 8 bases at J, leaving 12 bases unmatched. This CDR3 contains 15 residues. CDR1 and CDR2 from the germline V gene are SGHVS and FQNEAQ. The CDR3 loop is CASKRDTGGSEKLFF. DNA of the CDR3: TGTGCCAGCAAACGAGATACAGGGGGTAGCGAAAAACTGTTTTTT. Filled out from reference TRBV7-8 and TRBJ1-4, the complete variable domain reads GAGVSQSPRYKVAKRGQDVALRCDPISGHVSLFWYQQALGQGPEFLTYFQNEAQLDKSGLPSDRFFAERPEGSVSTLKIQRTQQEDSAVYLCASKRDTGGSEKLFFGSGTQLSVL.

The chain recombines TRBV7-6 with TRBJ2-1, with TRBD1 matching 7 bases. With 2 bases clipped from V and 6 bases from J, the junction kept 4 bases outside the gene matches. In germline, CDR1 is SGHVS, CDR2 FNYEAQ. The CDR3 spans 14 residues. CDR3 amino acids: CASSLPWDSNEQFF. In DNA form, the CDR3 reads TGTGCCAGCAGCTTACCTTGGGACAGCAATGAGCAGTTCTTC.

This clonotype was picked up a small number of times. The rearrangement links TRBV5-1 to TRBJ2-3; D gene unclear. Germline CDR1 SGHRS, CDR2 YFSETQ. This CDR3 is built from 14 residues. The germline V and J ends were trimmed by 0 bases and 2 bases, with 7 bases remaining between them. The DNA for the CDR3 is TGCGCCAGCAGCTTGGAGGGCTACACAGATACGCAGTATTTT. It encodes CASSLEGYTDTQYF.

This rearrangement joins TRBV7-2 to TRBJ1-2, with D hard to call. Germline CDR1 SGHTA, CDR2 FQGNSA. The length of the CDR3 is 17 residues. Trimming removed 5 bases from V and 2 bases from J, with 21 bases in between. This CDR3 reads CASSLTGTSIANYGYTF. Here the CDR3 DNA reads TGTGCCAGCAGCCTGACGGGAACTTCAATCGCGAACTATGGCTACACCTTC.

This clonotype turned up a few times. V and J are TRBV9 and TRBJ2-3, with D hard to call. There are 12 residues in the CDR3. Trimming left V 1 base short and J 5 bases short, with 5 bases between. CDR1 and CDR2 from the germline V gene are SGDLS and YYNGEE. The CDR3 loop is CASSVNRDTQYF. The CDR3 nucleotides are TGTGCCAGCAGCGTAAATCGAGATACGCAGTATTTT.

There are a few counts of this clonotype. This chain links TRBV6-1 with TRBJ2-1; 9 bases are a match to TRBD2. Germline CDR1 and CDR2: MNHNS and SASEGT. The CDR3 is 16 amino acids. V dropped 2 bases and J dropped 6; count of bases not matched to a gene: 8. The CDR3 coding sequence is TGTGCCAGCAGTGAAAGGAGGACTAGCGCAGGCAATGAGCAGTTCTTC. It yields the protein CASSERRTSAGNEQFF.

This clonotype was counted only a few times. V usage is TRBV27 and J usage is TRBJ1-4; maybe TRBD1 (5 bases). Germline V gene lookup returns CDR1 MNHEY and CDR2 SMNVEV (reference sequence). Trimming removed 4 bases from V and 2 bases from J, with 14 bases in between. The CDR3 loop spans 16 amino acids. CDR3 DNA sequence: TGTGCCAGCAGTTACGCCCCCGGGGGGACTAATGAAAAACTGTTTTTT. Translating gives CASSYAPGGTNEKLFF.

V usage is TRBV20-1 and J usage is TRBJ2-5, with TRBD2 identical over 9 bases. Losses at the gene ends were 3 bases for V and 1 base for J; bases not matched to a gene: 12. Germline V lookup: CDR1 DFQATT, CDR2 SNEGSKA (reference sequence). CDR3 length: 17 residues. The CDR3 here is CSASGGGAGFFQETQYF. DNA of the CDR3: TGCAGTGCTAGCGGCGGGGGGGCCGGATTTTTCCAAGAGACCCAGTACTTC.

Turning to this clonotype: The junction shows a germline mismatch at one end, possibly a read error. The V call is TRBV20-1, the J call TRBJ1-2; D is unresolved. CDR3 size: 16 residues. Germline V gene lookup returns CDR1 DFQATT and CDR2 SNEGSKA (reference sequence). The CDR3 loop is CSSRSQAPGANYGYTF. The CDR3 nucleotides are TGCAGTTCTAGGTCCCAGGCTCCGGGAGCTAACTATGGCTACACCTTC.

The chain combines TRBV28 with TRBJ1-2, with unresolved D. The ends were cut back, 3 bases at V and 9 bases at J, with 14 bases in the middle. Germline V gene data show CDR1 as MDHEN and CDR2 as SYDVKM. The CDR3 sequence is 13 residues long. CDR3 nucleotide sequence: TGTGCCAGCAGTTTCTACAGTGCCCTGAGCTACACCTTC. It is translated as CASSFYSALSYTF.

CDR3 protein: CSAYGPGSTSTDTQYF. Here the CDR3 DNA reads TGCAGTGCTTACGGGCCGGGGTCAACTAGCACAGATACGCAGTATTTT. The chain has TRBV20-1 and TRBJ2-3, with a weak D call TRBD2 (5 bases). Germline CDR1 and CDR2: DFQATT and SNEGSKA (reference sequence). V was shortened by 5 bases and J by 0 bases, with 18 bases between the two germline ends. The CDR3 contains 16 residues.

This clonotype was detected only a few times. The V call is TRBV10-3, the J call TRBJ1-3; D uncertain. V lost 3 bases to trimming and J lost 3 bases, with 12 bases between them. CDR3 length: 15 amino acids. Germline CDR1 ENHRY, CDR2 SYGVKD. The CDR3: CAISDTPFFGNTIYF. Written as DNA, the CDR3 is TGTGCCATCAGTGACACCCCTTTCTTTGGAAACACCATATATTTT.

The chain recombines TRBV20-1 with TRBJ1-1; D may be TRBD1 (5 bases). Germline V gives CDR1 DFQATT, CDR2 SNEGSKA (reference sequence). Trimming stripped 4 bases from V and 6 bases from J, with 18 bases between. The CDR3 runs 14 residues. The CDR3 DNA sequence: TGCAGTGCTACCCGGGACTCGAAGATATCTGAAGCTTTCTTT. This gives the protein CSATRDSKISEAFF.

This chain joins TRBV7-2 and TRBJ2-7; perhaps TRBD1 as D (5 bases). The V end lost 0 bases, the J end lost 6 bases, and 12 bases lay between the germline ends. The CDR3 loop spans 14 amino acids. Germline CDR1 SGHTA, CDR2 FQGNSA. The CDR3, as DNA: TGTGCCAGCAGCTTAGCGTTTGGGGCCCTCGAGCAGTACTTC. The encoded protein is CASSLAFGALEQYF.

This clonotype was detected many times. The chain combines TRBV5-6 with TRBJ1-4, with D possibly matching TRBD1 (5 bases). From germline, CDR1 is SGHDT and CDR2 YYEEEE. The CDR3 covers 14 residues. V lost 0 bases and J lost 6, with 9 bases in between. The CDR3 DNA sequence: TGTGCCAGCAGCTTGGGACAGACTTATGAAAAACTGTTTTTT. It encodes CASSLGQTYEKLFF.

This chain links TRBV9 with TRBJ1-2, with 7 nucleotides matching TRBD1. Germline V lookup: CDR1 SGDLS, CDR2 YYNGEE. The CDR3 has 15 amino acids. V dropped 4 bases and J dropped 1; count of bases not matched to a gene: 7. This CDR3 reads CASSLRTGRNYGYTF. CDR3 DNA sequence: TGTGCCAGCAGCCTCCGGACAGGACGTAACTATGGCTACACCTTC.

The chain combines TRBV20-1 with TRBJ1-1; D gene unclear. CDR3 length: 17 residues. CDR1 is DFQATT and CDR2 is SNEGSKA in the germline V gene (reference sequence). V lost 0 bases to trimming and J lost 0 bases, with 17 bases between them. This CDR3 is CSARDTAQPHLNTEAFF. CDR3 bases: TGCAGTGCTAGAGATACGGCACAGCCCCACCTGAACACTGAAGCTTTCTTT.

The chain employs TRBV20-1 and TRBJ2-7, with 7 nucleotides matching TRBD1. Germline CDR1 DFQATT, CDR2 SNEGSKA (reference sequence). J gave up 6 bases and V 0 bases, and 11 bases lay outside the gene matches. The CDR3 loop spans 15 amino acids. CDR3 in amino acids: CSARDPRRDRLEQYF. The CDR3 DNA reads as TGCAGTGCTAGAGACCCCCGTCGGGACAGACTCGAGCAGTACTTC.

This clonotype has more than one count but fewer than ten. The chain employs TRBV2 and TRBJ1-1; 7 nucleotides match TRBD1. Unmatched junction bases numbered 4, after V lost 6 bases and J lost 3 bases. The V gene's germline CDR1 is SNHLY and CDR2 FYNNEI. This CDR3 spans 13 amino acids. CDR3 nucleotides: TGTGCCAGCAGGCGGGACAGTTACACTGAAGCTTTCTTT. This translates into CASRRDSYTEAFF.

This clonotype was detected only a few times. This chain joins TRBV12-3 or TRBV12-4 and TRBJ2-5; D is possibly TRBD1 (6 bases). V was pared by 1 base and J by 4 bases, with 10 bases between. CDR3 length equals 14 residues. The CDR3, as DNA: TGTGCCAGCAGTTTAGGGGCAGGGGTAGAGACCCAGTACTTC. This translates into CASSLGAGVETQYF.

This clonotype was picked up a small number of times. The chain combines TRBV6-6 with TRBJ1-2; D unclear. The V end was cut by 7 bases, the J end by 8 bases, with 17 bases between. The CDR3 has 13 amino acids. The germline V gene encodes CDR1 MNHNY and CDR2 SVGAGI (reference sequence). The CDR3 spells CASNYYRETGYTF. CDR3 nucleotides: TGTGCCAGCAACTACTACCGGGAGACGGGCTACACCTTC.

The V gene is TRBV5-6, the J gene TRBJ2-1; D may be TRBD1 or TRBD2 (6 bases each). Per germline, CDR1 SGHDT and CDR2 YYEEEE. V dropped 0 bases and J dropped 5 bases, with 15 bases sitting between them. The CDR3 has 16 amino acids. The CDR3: CASSLVVGGYHNEQFF. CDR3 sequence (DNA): TGTGCCAGCAGCTTGGTAGTGGGGGGCTACCACAATGAGCAGTTCTTC. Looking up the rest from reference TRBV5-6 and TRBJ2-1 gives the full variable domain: DAGVTQSPTHLIKTRGQQVTLRCSPKSGHDTVSWYQQALGQGPQFIFQYYEEEERQRGNFPDRFSGHQFPNYSSELNVNALLLGDSALYLCASSLVVGGYHNEQFFGPGTRLTVL.

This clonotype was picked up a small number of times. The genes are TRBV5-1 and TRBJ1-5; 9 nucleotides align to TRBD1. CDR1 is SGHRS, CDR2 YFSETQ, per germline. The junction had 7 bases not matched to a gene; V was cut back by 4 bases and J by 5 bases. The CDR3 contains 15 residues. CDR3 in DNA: TGCGCCAGCAGCCCGGGGGACAGGGACTATCAGCCCCAGCATTTT. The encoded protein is CASSPGDRDYQPQHF. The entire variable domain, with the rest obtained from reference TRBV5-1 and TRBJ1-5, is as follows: KAGVTQTPRYLIKTRGQQVTLSCSPISGHRSVSWYQQTPGQGLQFLFEYFSETQRNKGNFPGRFSGRQFSNSRSEMNVSTLELGDSALYLCASSPGDRDYQPQHFGDGTRLSIL.

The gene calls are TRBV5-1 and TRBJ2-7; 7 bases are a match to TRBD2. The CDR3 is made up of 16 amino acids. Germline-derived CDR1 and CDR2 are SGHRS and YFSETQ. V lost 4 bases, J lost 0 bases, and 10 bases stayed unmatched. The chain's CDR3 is CASSPWWRGSSYEQYF. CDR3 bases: TGCGCCAGCAGCCCGTGGTGGCGGGGGAGCTCCTACGAGCAGTACTTC.

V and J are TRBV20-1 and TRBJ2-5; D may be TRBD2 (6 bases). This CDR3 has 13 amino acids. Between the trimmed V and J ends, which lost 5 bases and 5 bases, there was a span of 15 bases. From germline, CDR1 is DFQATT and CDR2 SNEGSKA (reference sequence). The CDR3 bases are TGCAGTGCTGGTCGGGGGTATCGGGAGACCCAGTACTTC. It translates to CSAGRGYRETQYF.

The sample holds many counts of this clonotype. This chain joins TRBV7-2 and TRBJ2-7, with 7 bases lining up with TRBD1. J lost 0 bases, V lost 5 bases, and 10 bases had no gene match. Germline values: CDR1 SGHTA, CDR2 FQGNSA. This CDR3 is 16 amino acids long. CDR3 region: CASSPATGSFSYEQYF. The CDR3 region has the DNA TGTGCCAGCAGCCCTGCGACAGGGTCCTTCTCCTACGAGCAGTACTTC.

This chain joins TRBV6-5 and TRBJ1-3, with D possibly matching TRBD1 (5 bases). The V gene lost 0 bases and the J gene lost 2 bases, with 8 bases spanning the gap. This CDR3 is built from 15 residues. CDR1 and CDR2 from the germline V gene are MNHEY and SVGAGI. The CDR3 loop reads CASSYSMGAGNTIYF. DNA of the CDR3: TGTGCCAGCAGTTACTCGATGGGGGCTGGAAACACCATATATTTT.

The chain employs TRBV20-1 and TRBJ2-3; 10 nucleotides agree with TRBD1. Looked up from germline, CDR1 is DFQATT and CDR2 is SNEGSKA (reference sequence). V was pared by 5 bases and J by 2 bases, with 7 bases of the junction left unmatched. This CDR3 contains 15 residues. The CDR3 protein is CSARPGQGNTDTQYF. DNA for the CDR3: TGCAGTGCTCGGCCGGGACAGGGGAACACAGATACGCAGTATTTT.

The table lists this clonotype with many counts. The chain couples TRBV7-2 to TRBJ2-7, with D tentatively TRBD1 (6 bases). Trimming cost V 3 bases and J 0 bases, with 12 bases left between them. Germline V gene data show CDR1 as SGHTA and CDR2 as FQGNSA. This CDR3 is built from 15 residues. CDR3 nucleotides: TGTGCCAGCAGCTTTAGGCAGGGGAGCTCCTACGAGCAGTACTTC. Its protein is CASSFRQGSSYEQYF.

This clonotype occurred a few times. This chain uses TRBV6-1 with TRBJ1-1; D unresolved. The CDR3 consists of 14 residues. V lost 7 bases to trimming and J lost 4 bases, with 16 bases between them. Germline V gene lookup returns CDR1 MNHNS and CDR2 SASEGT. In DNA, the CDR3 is TGTGCCAGCACCCTTCGGCGGGGTAGCACTGAAGCTTTCTTT. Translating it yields CASTLRRGSTEAFF.